Below, 3 T cell receptor gamma chains from the same sample are listed, as sequenced in a study of gamma delta lymphoproliferative disorders and STAT genes (dated by TCRdb to the late 2010s). Libraries came from multiplex PCR. Sequencing was performed on an Illumina MiSeq. Public reads were reanalyzed in TCRdb with CATT, and rows carrying the same DNA were merged afterwards. A total of under 800 gamma-chain clones appear in this sample, about a quarter of them only once. About 17% of the sample lies in the top ten. For both patients and controls, peripheral blood mononuclear cells were isolated, and the genomic DNA from these cells was used for TCR sequencing. The specimen was blood. The receptor source for this set is a human donor in good health.

This clone is classed as large. The J gene is TRGJ1 or TRGJ2, the V gene TRGV4. TCRdb leaves out the J gene; it was filled in here by matching the DNA to germline. The CDR3 is made up of 15 amino acids. Losses at the gene ends were 0 bases for V and 0 bases for J; bases not matched to a gene: 5. Germline V gene lookup returns CDR1 EGSTGY and CDR2 YDSYTSSV. CDR3 sequence: CATWDGPLNYYKKLF. CDR3 DNA sequence: TGTGCCACCTGGGATGGGCCGCTGAATTATTATAAGAAACTCTTT.

CDR3 in DNA: TGTGCTGCGTGGGATCCCCTATTATTAAAGAAACTCTTT. Protein sequence: CAAWDPLLLKKLF. This chain uses TRGV10 with TRGJ1 or TRGJ2. TCRdb gives no J gene; it was assigned here by matching the DNA to germline. TRGV10 is an ORF; its function is uncertain. The CDR3 consists of 13 residues. After removal of 8 bases from V and 10 bases from J, the junction contained 15 bases not matched to a gene.

Judged by abundance, this clone is large. V gene TRGV11 combines with J gene TRGJ1 or TRGJ2. Because TCRdb records no J gene, it was assigned here through a match of the DNA to germline. Being an ORF, TRGV11 has a function that is uncertain. CDR3 length: 13 amino acids. V shed 2 bases and J 7 bases; nucleotides not matched to a gene: 5. The DNA for the CDR3 is TGTGCCTGCTGGATTAGGCCTTGGTATAAGAAACTCTTT. Encoded protein: CACWIRPWYKKLF.